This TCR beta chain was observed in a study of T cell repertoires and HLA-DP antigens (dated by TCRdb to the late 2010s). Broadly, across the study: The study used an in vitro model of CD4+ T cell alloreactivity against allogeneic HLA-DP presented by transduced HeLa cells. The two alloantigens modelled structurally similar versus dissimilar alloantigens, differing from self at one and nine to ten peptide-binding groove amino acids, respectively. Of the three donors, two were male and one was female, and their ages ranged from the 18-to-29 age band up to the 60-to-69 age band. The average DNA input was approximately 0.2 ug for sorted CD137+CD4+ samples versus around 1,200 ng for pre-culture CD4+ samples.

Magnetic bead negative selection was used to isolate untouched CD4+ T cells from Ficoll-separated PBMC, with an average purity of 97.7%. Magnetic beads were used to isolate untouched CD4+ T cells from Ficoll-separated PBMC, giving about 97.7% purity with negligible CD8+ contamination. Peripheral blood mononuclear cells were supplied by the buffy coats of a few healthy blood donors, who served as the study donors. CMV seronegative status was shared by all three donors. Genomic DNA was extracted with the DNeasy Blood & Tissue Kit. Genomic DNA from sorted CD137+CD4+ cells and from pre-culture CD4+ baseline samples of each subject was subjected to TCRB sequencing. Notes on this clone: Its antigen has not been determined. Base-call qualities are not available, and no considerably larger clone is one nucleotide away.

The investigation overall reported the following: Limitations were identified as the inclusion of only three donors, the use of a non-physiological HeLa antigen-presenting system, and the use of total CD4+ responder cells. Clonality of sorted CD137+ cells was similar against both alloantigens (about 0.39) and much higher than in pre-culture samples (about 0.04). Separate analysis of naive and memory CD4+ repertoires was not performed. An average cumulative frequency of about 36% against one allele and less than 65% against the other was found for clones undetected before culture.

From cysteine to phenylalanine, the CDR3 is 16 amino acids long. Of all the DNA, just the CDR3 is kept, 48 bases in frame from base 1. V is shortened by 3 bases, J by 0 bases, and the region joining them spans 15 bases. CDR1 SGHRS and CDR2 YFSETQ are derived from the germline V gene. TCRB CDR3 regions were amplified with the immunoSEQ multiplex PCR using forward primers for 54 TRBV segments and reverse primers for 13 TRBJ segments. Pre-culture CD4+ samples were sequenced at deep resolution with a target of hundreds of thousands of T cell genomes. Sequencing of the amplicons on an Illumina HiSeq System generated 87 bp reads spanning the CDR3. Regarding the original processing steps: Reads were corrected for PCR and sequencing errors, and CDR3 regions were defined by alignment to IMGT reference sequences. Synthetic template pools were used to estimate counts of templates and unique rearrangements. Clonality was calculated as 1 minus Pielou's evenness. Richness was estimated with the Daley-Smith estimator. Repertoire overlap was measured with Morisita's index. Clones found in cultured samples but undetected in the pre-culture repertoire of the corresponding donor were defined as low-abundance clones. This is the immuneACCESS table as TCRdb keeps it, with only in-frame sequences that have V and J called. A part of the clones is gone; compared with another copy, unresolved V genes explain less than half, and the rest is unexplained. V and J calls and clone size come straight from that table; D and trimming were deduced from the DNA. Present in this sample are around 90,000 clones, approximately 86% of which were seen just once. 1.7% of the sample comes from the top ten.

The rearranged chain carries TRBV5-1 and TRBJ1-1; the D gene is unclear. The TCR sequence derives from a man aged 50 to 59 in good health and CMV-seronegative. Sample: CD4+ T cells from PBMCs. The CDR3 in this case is CASSSDPRGLNTEAFF. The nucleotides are TGCGCCAGCAGCTCTGACCCCCGCGGGTTGAACACTGAAGCTTTCTTT.